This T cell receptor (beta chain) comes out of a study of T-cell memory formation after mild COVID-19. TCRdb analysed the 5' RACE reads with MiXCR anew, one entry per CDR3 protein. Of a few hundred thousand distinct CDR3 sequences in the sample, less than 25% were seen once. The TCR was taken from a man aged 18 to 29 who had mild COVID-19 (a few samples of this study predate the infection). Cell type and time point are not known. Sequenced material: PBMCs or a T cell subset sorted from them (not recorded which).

CDR3 bases: TGTGCCAGCCCATACCACGGACAGGCCATCCATGAGCAGTTCTTC. It translates to CASPYHGQAIHEQFF. The rearrangement uses TRBV7-9 and TRBJ2-1; 7 bases fit TRBD1. Germline CDR1 reads SEHNR; CDR2 reads FQNEAQ (reference sequence). Unmatched junction bases numbered 15, after V lost 8 bases and J lost 8 bases. This CDR3 is 15 amino acids long.